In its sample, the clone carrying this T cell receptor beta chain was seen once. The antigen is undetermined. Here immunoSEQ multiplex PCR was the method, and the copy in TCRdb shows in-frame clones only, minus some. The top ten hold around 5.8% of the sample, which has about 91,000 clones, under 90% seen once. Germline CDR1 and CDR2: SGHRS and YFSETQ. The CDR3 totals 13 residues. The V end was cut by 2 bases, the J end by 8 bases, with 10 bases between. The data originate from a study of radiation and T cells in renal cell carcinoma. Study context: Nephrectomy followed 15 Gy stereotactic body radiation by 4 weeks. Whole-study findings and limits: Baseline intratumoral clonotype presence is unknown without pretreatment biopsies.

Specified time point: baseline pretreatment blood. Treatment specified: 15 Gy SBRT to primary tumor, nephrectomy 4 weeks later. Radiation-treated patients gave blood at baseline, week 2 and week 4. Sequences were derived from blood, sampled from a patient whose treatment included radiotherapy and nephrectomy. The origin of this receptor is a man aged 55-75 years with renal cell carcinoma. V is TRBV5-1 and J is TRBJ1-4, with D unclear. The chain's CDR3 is CASSFGDGEKLFF. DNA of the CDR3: TGCGCCAGCAGCTTCGGTGACGGCGAAAAACTGTTTTTT.